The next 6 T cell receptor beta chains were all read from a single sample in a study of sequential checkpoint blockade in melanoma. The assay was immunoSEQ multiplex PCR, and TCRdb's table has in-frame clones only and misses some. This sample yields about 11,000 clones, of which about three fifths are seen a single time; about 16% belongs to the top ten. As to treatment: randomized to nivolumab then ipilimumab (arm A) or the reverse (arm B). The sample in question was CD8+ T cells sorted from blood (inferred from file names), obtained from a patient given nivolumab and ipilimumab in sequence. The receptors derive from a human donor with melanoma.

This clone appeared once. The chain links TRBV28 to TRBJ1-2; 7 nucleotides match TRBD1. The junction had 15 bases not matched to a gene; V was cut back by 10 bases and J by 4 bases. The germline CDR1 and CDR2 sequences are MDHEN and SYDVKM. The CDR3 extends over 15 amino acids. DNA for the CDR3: TGTGCCATCCTCAAAACCAGGGGGTCAGGCTATGGCTACACCTTC. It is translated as CAILKTRGSGYGYTF.

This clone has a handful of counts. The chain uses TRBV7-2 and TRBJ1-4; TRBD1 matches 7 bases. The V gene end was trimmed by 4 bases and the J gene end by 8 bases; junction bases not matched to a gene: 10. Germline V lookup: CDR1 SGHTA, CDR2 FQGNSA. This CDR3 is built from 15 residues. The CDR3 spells CASSSSQGWEEKLFF. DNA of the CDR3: TGTGCCAGCAGCTCGTCACAGGGGTGGGAAGAAAAACTGTTTTTT.

In nucleotides, the CDR3 is TGTGCCAGCAGTTATAGCTCCTATAATTCACCCCTCCACTTT. It specifies CASSYSSYNSPLHF. The chain is built from TRBV6-5 and TRBJ1-6; D ambiguous. V was cut by 3 bases and J by 0 bases, with 3 bases left in between. This CDR3 contains 14 residues. Per the germline V gene, CDR1 is MNHEY and CDR2 is SVGAGI.

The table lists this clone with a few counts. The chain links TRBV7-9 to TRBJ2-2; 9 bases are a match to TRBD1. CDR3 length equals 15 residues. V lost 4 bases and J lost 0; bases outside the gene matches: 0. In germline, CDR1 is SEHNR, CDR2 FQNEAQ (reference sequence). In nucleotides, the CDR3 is TGTGCCAGCAGCTGGGACAGGGCGAACACCGGGGAGCTGTTTTTT. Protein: CASSWDRANTGELFF.

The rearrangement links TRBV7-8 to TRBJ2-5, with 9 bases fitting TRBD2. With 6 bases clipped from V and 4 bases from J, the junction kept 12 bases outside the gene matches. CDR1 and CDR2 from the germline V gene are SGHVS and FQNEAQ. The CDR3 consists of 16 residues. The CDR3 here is CASRLVIAGVGETQYF. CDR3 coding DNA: TGTGCCAGCAGGCTTGTCATAGCGGGAGTAGGAGAGACCCAGTACTTC.

The CDR3 DNA sequence: TGTGCCAGTAGTCCCCAAGGTGGACACTACACAGATACGCAGTATTTT. It specifies CASSPQGGHYTDTQYF. V gene TRBV19 combines with J gene TRBJ2-3; maybe TRBD1 (5 bases). The CDR3 is 16 amino acids. V was clipped by 5 bases and J by 2 bases, with 17 bases between them. From germline, CDR1 is LNHDA and CDR2 SQIVND (reference sequence).